Shown below are 9 T cell receptor beta chains from a single sample sequenced in a study of OX40 agonist ivuxolimab in advanced cancers. Data came from immunoSEQ multiplex PCR; TCRdb stores just in-frame clones and leaves some out. In the table there are 80,000 or so clones, 92% of which are singletons. The sample here was CD4+ or CD8+ T cells sorted from blood, taken in a trial of the OX40 agonist ivuxolimab. These receptors were taken from an adult with an advanced solid tumor such as melanoma, head and neck, liver or kidney cancer.

This chain links TRBV5-1 with TRBJ2-5; 7 bases match TRBD2. Trimming removed 3 bases from V and 1 base from J; junction bases left unmatched: 6. The CDR3 has 15 amino acids. The germline V gene encodes CDR1 SGHRS and CDR2 YFSETQ. DNA for the CDR3: TGCGCCAGCAGCTCCTCGGGCGGGGGCCAAGAGACCCAGTACTTC. Protein sequence: CASSSSGGGQETQYF.

The genes are TRBV13 and TRBJ2-4; D not certain. Germline assignment: CDR1 PRHDT and CDR2 FYEKMQ (reference sequence). Deletions cut 4 bases from V and 1 base from J, with 8 bases between. CDR3 length: 14 amino acids. Written as DNA, the CDR3 is TGTGCCAGCAGCTCCATGCGGGCCAAAAACATTCAGTACTTC. Residues: CASSSMRAKNIQYF.

V and J are TRBV5-1 and TRBJ2-1; TRBD2 matches 8 bases. With 0 bases clipped from V and 7 bases from J, the junction kept 9 bases outside the gene matches. Germline V gives CDR1 SGHRS, CDR2 YFSETQ. The CDR3 runs to 16 residues. The CDR3 protein is CASSLVSGNSGNEQFF. Here the CDR3 DNA reads TGCGCCAGCAGCTTGGTTAGCGGGAATTCAGGAAATGAGCAGTTCTTC.

This chain links TRBV5-1 with TRBJ1-1, with 7 bases aligning to TRBD1. The CDR3 covers 15 residues. Germline CDR1 reads SGHRS; CDR2 reads YFSETQ. J gave up 11 bases and V 1 base, and 14 bases lay outside the gene matches. The CDR3 loop reads CASSLLGTAQAEAFF. The CDR3 DNA follows: TGCGCCAGCAGCTTGCTCGGGACAGCACAAGCGGAGGCTTTCTTT.

This clone was observed a few times. The chain joins TRBV30 to TRBJ2-5; 7 bases fit TRBD2. The CDR3 length is 15 residues. Per the germline V gene, CDR1 is GTSNPN and CDR2 is SVGIG (reference sequence). With V trimmed by 3 bases and J by 1 base, 8 bases remained unmatched. The chain's CDR3 is CAWSGGGATQETQYF. The CDR3 DNA sequence: TGTGCCTGGAGCGGCGGGGGAGCAACCCAAGAGACCCAGTACTTC.

The V and J genes are TRBV9 and TRBJ1-3; D unresolved. The CDR3 contains 14 residues. V was cut by 4 bases and J by 8 bases, with 16 bases left in between. Germline V gene lookup returns CDR1 SGDLS and CDR2 YYNGEE. CDR3 bases: TGTGCCAGCAGCTTTCTGGACCGGAGGGACACCATATATTTT. Protein sequence: CASSFLDRRDTIYF. Using reference TRBV9 and TRBJ1-3 for the parts outside the CDR3, the full variable domain is DSGVTQTPKHLITATGQRVTLRCSPRSGDLSVYWYQQSLDQGLQFLIQYYNGEERAKGNILERFSAQQFPDLHSELNLSSLELGDSALYFCASSFLDRRDTIYFGEGSWLTVV.

This clone was recorded only once. The chain combines TRBV6-5 with TRBJ2-2; no firm D call. V lost 1 base, J lost 1 base, and 4 bases lay in between. CDR3 length: 14 residues. In germline, CDR1 is MNHEY, CDR2 SVGAGI. The CDR3 here is CASSYYRNTGELFF. The DNA for the CDR3 is TGTGCCAGCAGTTACTATAGGAACACCGGGGAGCTGTTTTTT.

The chain combines TRBV4-2 with TRBJ1-1; TRBD1 agrees at 8 bases. With 5 bases clipped from V and 0 bases from J, the junction kept 8 bases outside the gene matches. CDR1 and CDR2 from the germline V gene are LGHNA and YNFKEQ. The CDR3 extends over 16 amino acids. Here the CDR3 reads CASSSTHRGLNTEAFF. CDR3 nucleotide sequence: TGTGCCAGCAGCTCTACGCACAGGGGGTTGAACACTGAAGCTTTCTTT.

V usage is TRBV6-1 and J usage is TRBJ1-2; 7 bases map to TRBD1. The V gene end was trimmed by 0 bases and the J gene end by 5 bases; junction bases not matched to a gene: 3. The CDR3 length is 14 residues. Germline lookup yields CDR1 MNHNS and CDR2 SASEGT. CDR3 region: CASSEAGQYYGYTF. The CDR3 nucleotides read TGTGCCAGCAGTGAAGCGGGACAGTATTATGGCTACACCTTC.